Below, 5 T cell receptor beta chains from the same sample are listed, as sequenced in a study of blood T cell repertoires in COVID-19 (dated by TCRdb to about 2020). Library preparation used the immunoSEQ multiplex PCR assay. In TCRdb, the immuneACCESS table is reduced to in-frame sequences with V and J assigned. These tables do not hold every clone; where another copy was compared, an unresolved V gene accounts for under half, and the others remain unexplained. The sample table contains 50,000 or so clones; only one count was recorded for around 86% of them. The ten largest clones represent approximately 2.1% of the sample. The sequencing input was peripheral blood. All receptors come from a woman aged 55-69 years with acute or convalescent COVID-19.

Turning to this clone: Compared with germline, one end of the junction differs, possibly owing to a read error. The chain couples TRBV19 to TRBJ1-5; 9 nucleotides match TRBD1. The CDR3 runs 11 residues. Germline lookup yields CDR1 LNHDA and CDR2 SQIVND (reference sequence). CDR3 region: CASSIRTGVNF. The CDR3 DNA is TGTGCCAGTAGTATCCGGACAGGGGTAAATTTT. The whole variable domain, remainder taken from reference TRBV19 and TRBJ1-5, is DGGITQSPKYLFRKEGQNVTLSCEQNLNHDAMYWYRQDPGQGLRLIYYSQIVNDFQKGDIAEGYSVSREKKESFPLTVTSAQKNPTAFYLCASSIRTGVNFGDGTRLSIL.

This clone was seen once. The rearrangement uses TRBV28 and TRBJ1-4; TRBD1 matches at 8 bases. Germline V lookup: CDR1 MDHEN, CDR2 SYDVKM. The CDR3 sequence is 19 residues long. J gave up 5 bases and V 3 bases, and 17 bases lay outside the gene matches. The CDR3 here is CASSLSGTGKLGENEKLFF. The CDR3 nucleotides are TGTGCCAGCAGTTTGTCCGGGACAGGCAAGTTGGGGGAAAATGAAAAACTGTTTTTT.

CDR3 protein: CASSPTGTGELFF. CDR3 nucleotide sequence: TGTGCCAGCAGCCCGACAGGCACCGGGGAGCTGTTTTTT. The gene calls are TRBV12-3 or TRBV12-4 and TRBJ2-2; possibly TRBD1 for D (6 bases). The CDR3 covers 13 residues. Trimming removed 6 bases from V and 4 bases from J, with 9 bases in between.

This clone was seen only once. V gene TRBV6-6 combines with J gene TRBJ1-2; D remains unclear. The CDR3 has 14 amino acids. Germline V gene data show CDR1 as MNHNY and CDR2 as SVGAGI (reference sequence). The V end was cut by 4 bases, the J end by 4 bases, with 13 bases between. CDR3 sequence reads: CASSSIEGVYGYTF. The CDR3 nucleotides are TGTGCCAGCAGTTCCATCGAGGGAGTCTATGGCTACACCTTC.

CDR3 in DNA: TGTGCCAGCAGTGAGTCGGGTTTTAGCAATCAGCCCCAGCATTTT. It codes for CASSESGFSNQPQHF. The genes are TRBV9 and TRBJ1-5; no clear D gene. V lost 5 bases, J lost 0 bases, and 12 bases lay in between. The CDR3 is 15 residues long. CDR1 and CDR2 (germline): SGDLS, YYNGEE.